This T cell receptor (beta chain) was documented in a study of T cell repertoires and HLA-DP antigens (dated by TCRdb to the late 2010s). Context from the whole study: The study used an in vitro model of CD4+ T cell alloreactivity in which transduced HeLa cells presented allogeneic HLA-DP. One alloantigen differed from self by one peptide-binding groove amino acid, whereas the other differed by ten, modelling structurally similar versus dissimilar alloantigens. Of the three donors, two were male and one was female, with ages ranging from the 18-to-29 band to the 60-to-69 band. On average, approximately 220 ng of DNA went in for sorted CD137+CD4+ samples, versus around 1.1 ug for pre-culture CD4+ samples. General findings and caveats noted by the study authors: Clonality of sorted CD137+ cells was similar against both alloantigens (roughly 0.4) and much higher than in pre-culture samples (around 0.044). Limitations were identified as the inclusion of only a few donors, the use of a non-physiological HeLa antigen-presenting system, and the use of total CD4+ responder cells. Clones undetected before culture had an average cumulative frequency of approximately 38% against one allele versus more than 50% against the other. Naive and memory CD4+ repertoires were not analysed separately.

From the germline V gene (reference sequence), CDR1 is MNHEY and CDR2 is SMNVEV. The CDR3 starts with the cysteine, ends with the phenylalanine, and has 13 residues. CDR3 DNA is the only sequence kept; it has 39 bases, read in frame from the first base. Trimming at the junction amounts to 5 bases on V and 8 bases on J, and the germline ends lie 15 bases apart. TCRB CDR3 regions were amplified with the immunoSEQ multiplex PCR using forward primers for 54 TRBV segments and reverse primers for 13 TRBJ segments. Deep resolution, with a target of 200,000 T cell genomes, was applied to the sequencing of pre-culture CD4+ samples. Sequencing of the amplicons was done on an Illumina HiSeq System, giving 87 bp reads that spanned the CDR3. The published analysis was carried out like this. Reads were corrected for PCR and sequencing errors, and CDR3 regions were defined by alignment to IMGT reference sequences. Template and unique rearrangement counts were estimated using synthetic template pools. Clonality was calculated as 1 minus Pielou's evenness. Richness was estimated with the Daley-Smith estimator. Morisita's index served as the measure of repertoire overlap. Clones found in cultured samples but undetected in the pre-culture repertoire of the corresponding donor were defined as low-abundance clones. TCRdb mirrors the immuneACCESS table, restricted to in-frame sequences. Some clones are absent from its copies; in checked studies, under half trace to an unresolved V gene, and the reason for the others is unknown. The DNA gave D and trimming, while V, J and clone size come from that table. This sample lists approximately 86,000 clones; about 89% were detected once. The ten most abundant clones make up about 1.8% of the sample.

Concerning this clone itself: Its binding antigen is unknown. No base quality information exists; no much larger clone differs at one position.

Magnetic bead negative selection was used to isolate untouched CD4+ T cells from Ficoll-separated PBMC, with an average purity of around 98%. Untouched CD4+ T cells were isolated from Ficoll-separated PBMC with magnetic beads, reaching approximately 98% purity with negligible CD8+ contamination. Peripheral blood mononuclear cells came from the buffy coats of a few healthy blood donors. All three donors were CMV seronegative. The DNeasy Blood & Tissue Kit was used for extraction of genomic DNA. For each subject, genomic DNA from sorted CD137+CD4+ cells and from pre-culture CD4+ baseline samples underwent TCRB sequencing.

The chain is encoded by TRBV27 joined to TRBJ1-2; perhaps TRBD1 is the D gene, with 5 bases matching. The sample comprised CD4+ T cells from PBMCs. The receptor's source is a man aged 45-65 years in good health and CMV-seronegative. The CDR3 protein sequence reads: CASSASGGRGYTF. The nucleotide sequence is given as TGTGCCAGCAGTGCCTCCGGGGGTCGCGGCTACACCTTC.